These 7 T cell receptor beta chains originate from one sample sequenced in a study of regulatory T cells in long-lasting Graves disease. Time point in this sample: newly diagnosed GD, antithyroid drugs for less than 3 months. The TCR library was made from RNA that had been extracted from PBMCs in TRIzol. TCR beta libraries were built with iRepertoire HTBI primers and Arm-PCR of CDR3 regions. A single record per CDR3 protein comes from TCRdb applying MiXCR to the multiplex PCR reads. This table holds around 460,000 distinct CDR3 sequences, 12% to 15% found once. These same data were also listed under a study on T cells in Graves' hyperthyroidism and ophthalmopathy.

Sequencing used peripheral blood mononuclear cells (PBMCs), obtained at new diagnosis, from a patient treated with antithyroid drugs. The receptors come from a woman aged 45-59 years with Graves disease.

In this sample, this clonotype turned up a few times. The rearrangement links TRBV5-1 to TRBJ2-3; weak D call: TRBD2 (6 bases). Germline lookup yields CDR1 SGHRS and CDR2 YFSETQ. V gave up 2 bases and J gave up 3 bases, with 16 bases separating them. This CDR3 is built from 16 residues. In nucleotides, the CDR3 is TGCGCCAGCAGCTTTAGTCGGGAGAGTTCGACAGATACGCAGTATTTT. Translation: CASSFSRESSTDTQYF.

The sample holds many counts of this clonotype. The chain joins TRBV10-2 to TRBJ1-5; D call uncertain. V gave up 2 bases and J gave up 5 bases, with 10 bases separating them. The CDR3 totals 14 residues. Germline values: CDR1 WSHSY, CDR2 SAAADI. CDR3 bases: TGCGCCAGCAGTGAGGATGGGATCCATCAGCCCCAGCATTTT. Translation: CASSEDGIHQPQHF.

The chain carries TRBV28 and TRBJ2-1; TRBD2 agrees at 12 bases. The ends lost 5 bases at V and 9 bases at J; junction bases unmatched: 5. The CDR3 has 14 residues. Per germline, CDR1 MDHEN and CDR2 SYDVKM. CDR3 DNA: TGTGCCAGCAGTCCCCGGACTAGCGGGACTGAGCAGTTCTTC. Translated, it gives CASSPRTSGTEQFF.

Only a few counts were recorded for this clonotype. A junction boundary mismatches the germline segment, possibly from a read error. CDR3 sequence: CAVSPRGEIDGYTF. The CDR3 DNA follows: TGTGCCGTCAGCCCCCGGGGAGAAATCGATGGCTACACCTTC. This rearrangement joins TRBV10-3 to TRBJ1-2; D not certain. From germline, CDR1 is ENHRY and CDR2 SYGVKD. This CDR3 comprises 14 residues.

This rearrangement joins TRBV25-1 to TRBJ2-7; D is undetermined. There are 13 residues in the CDR3. The germline CDR1 and CDR2 sequences are MGHDK and SYGVNS. V was shortened by 6 bases and J by 6 bases, with 15 bases between the two germline ends. The CDR3 nucleotides are TGTGCCAGCAGCCCCGGTTCGGAACGCGAGCAGTACTTC. Encoded protein: CASSPGSEREQYF.

This clonotype was recorded a few times. This chain connects TRBV28 to TRBJ2-1; D possibly uses TRBD1 or TRBD2 (5 bases each). The CDR3 loop spans 13 amino acids. The V end was cut by 1 base, the J end by 12 bases, with 13 bases between. Looked up from germline, CDR1 is MDHEN and CDR2 is SYDVKM. The DNA of the CDR3 is TGTGCCAGCAGTTTATTGGGACCGATTGGGCAGTTCTTC. Translated, it gives CASSLLGPIGQFF.

This clonotype was recorded at least ten times. The rearrangement links TRBV2 to TRBJ2-7, with D possibly TRBD1 on 6 matching bases. Germline-derived CDR1 and CDR2 are SNHLY and FYNNEI. V lost 7 bases, J lost 3 bases, and 16 bases lay in between. The CDR3 consists of 14 residues. The CDR3 DNA is TGTGCCAGCACCCAGGGCGGCAGGGGCTACGAGCAGTACTTC. This encodes CASTQGGRGYEQYF. The full variable domain, with the rest looked up from reference TRBV2 and TRBJ2-7, is EPEVTQTPSHQVTQMGQEVILRCVPISNHLYFYWYRQILGQKVEFLVSFYNNEISEKSEIFDDQFSVERPDGSNFTLKIRSTKLEDSAMYFCASTQGGRGYEQYFGPGTRLTVT.